This TCR beta chain was sequenced in a study of cytomegalovirus exposure and HLA in healthy donors. CDR3 length: 18 amino acids. V shed 7 bases, J shed 1 base, and the junction held 13 bases outside the gene matches. CDR1 and CDR2 from the germline V gene are SQVTM and ANQGSEA. The PCR employed 60 Vbeta primers together with 13 Jbeta primers. The data were produced by immunoSEQ multiplex PCR, yet TCRdb's version contains in-frame clones alone and is incomplete. The sample lists 220,000 or so clones, about 81% occurring once. This clonotype was obtained from a woman between 40 and 55 years old in good health and CMV-seronegative. The chain joins TRBV29-1 to TRBJ2-1; 13 bases map to TRBD2. The sample consisted of PBMCs. DNA for the CDR3: TGCAGCGCGAGACCGGGACTAGCGGGGTCACATTCCTACAATGAGCAGTTCTTC. Protein product: CSARPGLAGSHSYNEQFF.